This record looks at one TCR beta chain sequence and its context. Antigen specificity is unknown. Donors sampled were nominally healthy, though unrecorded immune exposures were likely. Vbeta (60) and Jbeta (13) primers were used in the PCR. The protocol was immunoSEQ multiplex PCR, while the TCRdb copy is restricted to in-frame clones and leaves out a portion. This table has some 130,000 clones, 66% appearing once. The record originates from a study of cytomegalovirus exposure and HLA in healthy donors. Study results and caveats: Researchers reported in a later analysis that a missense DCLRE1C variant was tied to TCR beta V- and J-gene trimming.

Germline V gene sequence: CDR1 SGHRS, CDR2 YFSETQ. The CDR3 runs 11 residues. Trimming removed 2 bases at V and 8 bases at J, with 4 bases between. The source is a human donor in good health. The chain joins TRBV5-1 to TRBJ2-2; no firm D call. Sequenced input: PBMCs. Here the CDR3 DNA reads TGCGCCAGCAGCTTTATGGGGGAGCTGTTTTTT. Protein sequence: CASSFMGELFF.